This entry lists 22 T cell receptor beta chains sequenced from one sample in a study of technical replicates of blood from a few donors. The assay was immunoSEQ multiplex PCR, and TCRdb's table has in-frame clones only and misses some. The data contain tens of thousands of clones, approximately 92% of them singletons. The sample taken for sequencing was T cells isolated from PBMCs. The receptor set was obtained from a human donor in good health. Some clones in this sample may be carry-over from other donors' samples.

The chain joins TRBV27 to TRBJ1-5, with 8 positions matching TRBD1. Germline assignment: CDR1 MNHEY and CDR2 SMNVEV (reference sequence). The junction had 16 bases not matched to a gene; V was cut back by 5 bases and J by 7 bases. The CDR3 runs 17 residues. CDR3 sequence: CASSSPGTGKLQQPQHF. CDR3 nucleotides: TGTGCCAGCAGTAGTCCCGGGACAGGAAAACTTCAGCAGCCCCAGCATTTT.

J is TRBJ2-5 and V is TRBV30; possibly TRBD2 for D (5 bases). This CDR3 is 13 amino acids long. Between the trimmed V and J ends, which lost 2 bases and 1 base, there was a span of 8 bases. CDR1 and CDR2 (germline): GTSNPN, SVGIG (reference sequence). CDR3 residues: CAWSPSGQETQYF. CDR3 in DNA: TGTGCCTGGAGTCCAAGCGGCCAAGAGACCCAGTACTTC.

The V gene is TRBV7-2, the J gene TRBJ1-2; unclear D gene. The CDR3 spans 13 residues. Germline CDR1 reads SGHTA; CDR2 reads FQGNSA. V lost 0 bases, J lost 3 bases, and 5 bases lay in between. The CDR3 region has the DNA TGTGCCAGCAGCTTAGCGCGCGACTATGGCTACACCTTC. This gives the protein CASSLARDYGYTF.

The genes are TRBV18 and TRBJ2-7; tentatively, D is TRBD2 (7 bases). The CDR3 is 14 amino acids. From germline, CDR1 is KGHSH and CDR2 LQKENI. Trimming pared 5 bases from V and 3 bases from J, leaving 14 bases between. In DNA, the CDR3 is TGTGCCAGCTCAGGAGGGGGGGGAATCTACGAGCAGTACTTC. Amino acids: CASSGGGGIYEQYF. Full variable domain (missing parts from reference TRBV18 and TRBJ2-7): NAGVMQNPRHLVRRRGQEARLRCSPMKGHSHVYWYRQLPEEGLKFMVYLQKENIIDESGMPKERFSAEFPKEGPSILRIQQVVRGDSAAYFCASSGGGGIYEQYFGPGTRLTVT.

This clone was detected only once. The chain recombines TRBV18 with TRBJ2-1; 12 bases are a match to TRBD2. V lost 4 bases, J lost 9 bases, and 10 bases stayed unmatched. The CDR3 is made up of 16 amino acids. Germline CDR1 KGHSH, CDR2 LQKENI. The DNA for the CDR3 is TGTGCCAGCTCACTGCTAGCGGGAGGGCCAGAGGGTGAGCAGTTCTTC. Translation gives CASSLLAGGPEGEQFF.

The CDR3 is CASSYRQGEMETQYF. For the CDR3, the DNA is TGTGCCAGCAGCTACCGACAGGGGGAGATGGAGACCCAGTACTTC. This chain uses TRBV7-9 with TRBJ2-5; TRBD1 matches at 9 bases. This CDR3 is built from 15 residues. Germline CDR1 SEHNR, CDR2 FQNEAQ (reference sequence). The V segment lost 4 bases and the J segment 5 bases; nucleotides outside the gene matches: 8.

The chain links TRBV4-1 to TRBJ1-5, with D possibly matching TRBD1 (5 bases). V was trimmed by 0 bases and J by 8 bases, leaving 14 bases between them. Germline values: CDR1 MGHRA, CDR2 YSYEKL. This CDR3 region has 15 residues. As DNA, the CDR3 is TGCGCCAGCAGCCAAGATCCCGGGGCGGGGGAGCCCCAGCATTTT. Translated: CASSQDPGAGEPQHF.

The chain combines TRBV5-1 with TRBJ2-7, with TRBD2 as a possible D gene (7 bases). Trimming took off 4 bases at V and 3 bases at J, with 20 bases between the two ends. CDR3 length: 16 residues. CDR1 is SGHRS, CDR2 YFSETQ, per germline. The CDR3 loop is CASSLLTGGLVYEQYF. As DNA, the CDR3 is TGCGCCAGCAGCCTCCTGACAGGTGGACTAGTCTACGAGCAGTACTTC.

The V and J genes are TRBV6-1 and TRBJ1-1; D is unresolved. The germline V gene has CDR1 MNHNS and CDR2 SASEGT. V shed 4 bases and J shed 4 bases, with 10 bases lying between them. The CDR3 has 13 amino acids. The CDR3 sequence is CASSATKSTEAFF. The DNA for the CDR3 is TGTGCCAGCAGTGCCACTAAAAGCACTGAAGCTTTCTTT.

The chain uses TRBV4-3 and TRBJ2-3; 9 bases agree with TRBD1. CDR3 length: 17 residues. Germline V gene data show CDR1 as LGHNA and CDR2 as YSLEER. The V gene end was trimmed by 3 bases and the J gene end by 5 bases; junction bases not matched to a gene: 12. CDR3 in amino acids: CASSQDRGGSEGDTQYF. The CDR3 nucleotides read TGCGCCAGCAGCCAGGACAGGGGAGGGTCAGAGGGAGATACGCAGTATTTT.

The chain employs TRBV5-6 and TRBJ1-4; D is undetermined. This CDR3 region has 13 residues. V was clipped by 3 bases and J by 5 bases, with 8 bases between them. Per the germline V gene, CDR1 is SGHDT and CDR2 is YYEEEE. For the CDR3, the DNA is TGTGCCAGCAGCTCGTCGGTAAATGAAAAACTGTTTTTT. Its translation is CASSSSVNEKLFF.

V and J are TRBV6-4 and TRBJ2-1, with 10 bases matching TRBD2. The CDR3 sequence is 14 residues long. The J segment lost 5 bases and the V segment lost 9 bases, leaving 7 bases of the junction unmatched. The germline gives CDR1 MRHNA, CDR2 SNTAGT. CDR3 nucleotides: TGTGCCAGTACCCCTAGCGGGAGTCACAATGAGCAGTTCTTC. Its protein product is CASTPSGSHNEQFF.

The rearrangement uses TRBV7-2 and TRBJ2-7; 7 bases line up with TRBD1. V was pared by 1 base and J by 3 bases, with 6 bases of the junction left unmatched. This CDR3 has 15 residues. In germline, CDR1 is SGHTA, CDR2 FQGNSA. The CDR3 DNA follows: TGTGCCAGCAGCTTAGGCTCCGGGACAGACTACGAGCAGTACTTC. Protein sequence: CASSLGSGTDYEQYF.

This chain's CDR3 is CASSYITENTEAFF. CDR3 nucleotides: TGTGCCAGCAGTTATATAACAGAAAACACTGAAGCTTTCTTT. This chain joins TRBV6-5 and TRBJ1-1; no reliable D call. Germline CDR1 and CDR2: MNHEY and SVGAGI. V dropped 3 bases and J dropped 2 bases, with 10 bases sitting between them. This CDR3 is built from 14 residues.

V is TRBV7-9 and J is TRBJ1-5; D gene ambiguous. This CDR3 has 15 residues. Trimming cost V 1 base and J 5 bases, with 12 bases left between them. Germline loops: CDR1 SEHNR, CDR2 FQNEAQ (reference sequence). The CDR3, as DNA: TGTGCCAGCAGCTTAGATGGGAGCAGAGATCAGCCCCAGCATTTT. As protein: CASSLDGSRDQPQHF.

The chain's CDR3 is CATSRVQGERGQPQHF. The CDR3 DNA reads as TGTGCCACCAGCAGGGTACAGGGGGAACGGGGTCAGCCCCAGCATTTT. The rearrangement joins TRBV15 to TRBJ1-5; 8 bases match TRBD1. The germline CDR1 and CDR2 sequences are LNHNV and YYDKDF (reference sequence). The CDR3 has 16 amino acids. Unmatched junction bases numbered 10, after V lost 3 bases and J lost 6 bases. Full variable domain (missing parts from reference TRBV15 and TRBJ1-5): DAMVIQNPRYQVTQFGKPVTLSCSQTLNHNVMYWYQQKSSQAPKLLFHYYDKDFNNEADTPDNFQSRRPNTSFCFLDIRSPGLGDTAMYLCATSRVQGERGQPQHFGDGTRLSIL.

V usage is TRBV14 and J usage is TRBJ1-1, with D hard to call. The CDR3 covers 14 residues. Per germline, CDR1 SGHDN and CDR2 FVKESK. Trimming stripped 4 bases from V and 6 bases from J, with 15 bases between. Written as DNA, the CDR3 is TGTGCCAGCAGCCCGGCGCGAGGCTCTCCTGAAGCTTTCTTT. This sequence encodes CASSPARGSPEAFF. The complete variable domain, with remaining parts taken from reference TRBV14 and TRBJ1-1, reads EAGVTQFPSHSVIEKGQTVTLRCDPISGHDNLYWYRRVMGKEIKFLLHFVKESKQDESGMPNNRFLAERTGGTYSTLKVQPAELEDSGVYFCASSPARGSPEAFFGQGTRLTVV.

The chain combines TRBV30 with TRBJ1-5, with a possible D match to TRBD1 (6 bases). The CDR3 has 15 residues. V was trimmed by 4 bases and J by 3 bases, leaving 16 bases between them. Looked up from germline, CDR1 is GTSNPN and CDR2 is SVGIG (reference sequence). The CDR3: CAWKPRDTFNQPQHF. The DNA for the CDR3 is TGTGCCTGGAAACCTCGGGACACCTTCAATCAGCCCCAGCATTTT. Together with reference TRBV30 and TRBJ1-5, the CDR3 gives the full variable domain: SQTIHQWPATLVQPVGSPLSLECTVEGTSNPNLYWYRQAAGRGLQLLFYSVGIGQISSEVPQNLSASRPQDRQFILSSKKLLLSDSGFYLCAWKPRDTFNQPQHFGDGTRLSIL.

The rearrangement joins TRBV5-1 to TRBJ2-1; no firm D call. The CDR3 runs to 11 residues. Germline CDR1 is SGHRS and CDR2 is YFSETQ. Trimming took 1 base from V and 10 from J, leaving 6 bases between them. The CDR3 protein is CASSLQLEQFF. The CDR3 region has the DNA TGCGCCAGCAGCTTGCAACTAGAGCAGTTCTTC.

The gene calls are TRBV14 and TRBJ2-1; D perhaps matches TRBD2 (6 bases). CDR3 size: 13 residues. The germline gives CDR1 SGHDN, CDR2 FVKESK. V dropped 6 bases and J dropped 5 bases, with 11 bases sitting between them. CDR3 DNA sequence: TGTGCCAGCAGTAGGGCGGGGAACAATGAGCAGTTCTTC. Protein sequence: CASSRAGNNEQFF. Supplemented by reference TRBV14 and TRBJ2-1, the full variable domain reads EAGVTQFPSHSVIEKGQTVTLRCDPISGHDNLYWYRRVMGKEIKFLLHFVKESKQDESGMPNNRFLAERTGGTYSTLKVQPAELEDSGVYFCASSRAGNNEQFFGPGTRLTVL.

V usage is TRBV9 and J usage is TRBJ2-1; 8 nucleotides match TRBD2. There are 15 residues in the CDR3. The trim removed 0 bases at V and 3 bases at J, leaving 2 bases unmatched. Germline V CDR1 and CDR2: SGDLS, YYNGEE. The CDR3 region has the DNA TGTGCCAGCAGCGTAGACAGCGGGAGCTACAATGAGCAGTTCTTC. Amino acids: CASSVDSGSYNEQFF.

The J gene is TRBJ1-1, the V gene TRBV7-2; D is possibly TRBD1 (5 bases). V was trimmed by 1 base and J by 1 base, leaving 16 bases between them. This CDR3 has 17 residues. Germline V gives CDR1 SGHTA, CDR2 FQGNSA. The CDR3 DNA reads TGTGCCAGCAGCTTAGACCCGGGGGTCGGAGGGAACACTGAAGCTTTCTTT. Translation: CASSLDPGVGGNTEAFF.